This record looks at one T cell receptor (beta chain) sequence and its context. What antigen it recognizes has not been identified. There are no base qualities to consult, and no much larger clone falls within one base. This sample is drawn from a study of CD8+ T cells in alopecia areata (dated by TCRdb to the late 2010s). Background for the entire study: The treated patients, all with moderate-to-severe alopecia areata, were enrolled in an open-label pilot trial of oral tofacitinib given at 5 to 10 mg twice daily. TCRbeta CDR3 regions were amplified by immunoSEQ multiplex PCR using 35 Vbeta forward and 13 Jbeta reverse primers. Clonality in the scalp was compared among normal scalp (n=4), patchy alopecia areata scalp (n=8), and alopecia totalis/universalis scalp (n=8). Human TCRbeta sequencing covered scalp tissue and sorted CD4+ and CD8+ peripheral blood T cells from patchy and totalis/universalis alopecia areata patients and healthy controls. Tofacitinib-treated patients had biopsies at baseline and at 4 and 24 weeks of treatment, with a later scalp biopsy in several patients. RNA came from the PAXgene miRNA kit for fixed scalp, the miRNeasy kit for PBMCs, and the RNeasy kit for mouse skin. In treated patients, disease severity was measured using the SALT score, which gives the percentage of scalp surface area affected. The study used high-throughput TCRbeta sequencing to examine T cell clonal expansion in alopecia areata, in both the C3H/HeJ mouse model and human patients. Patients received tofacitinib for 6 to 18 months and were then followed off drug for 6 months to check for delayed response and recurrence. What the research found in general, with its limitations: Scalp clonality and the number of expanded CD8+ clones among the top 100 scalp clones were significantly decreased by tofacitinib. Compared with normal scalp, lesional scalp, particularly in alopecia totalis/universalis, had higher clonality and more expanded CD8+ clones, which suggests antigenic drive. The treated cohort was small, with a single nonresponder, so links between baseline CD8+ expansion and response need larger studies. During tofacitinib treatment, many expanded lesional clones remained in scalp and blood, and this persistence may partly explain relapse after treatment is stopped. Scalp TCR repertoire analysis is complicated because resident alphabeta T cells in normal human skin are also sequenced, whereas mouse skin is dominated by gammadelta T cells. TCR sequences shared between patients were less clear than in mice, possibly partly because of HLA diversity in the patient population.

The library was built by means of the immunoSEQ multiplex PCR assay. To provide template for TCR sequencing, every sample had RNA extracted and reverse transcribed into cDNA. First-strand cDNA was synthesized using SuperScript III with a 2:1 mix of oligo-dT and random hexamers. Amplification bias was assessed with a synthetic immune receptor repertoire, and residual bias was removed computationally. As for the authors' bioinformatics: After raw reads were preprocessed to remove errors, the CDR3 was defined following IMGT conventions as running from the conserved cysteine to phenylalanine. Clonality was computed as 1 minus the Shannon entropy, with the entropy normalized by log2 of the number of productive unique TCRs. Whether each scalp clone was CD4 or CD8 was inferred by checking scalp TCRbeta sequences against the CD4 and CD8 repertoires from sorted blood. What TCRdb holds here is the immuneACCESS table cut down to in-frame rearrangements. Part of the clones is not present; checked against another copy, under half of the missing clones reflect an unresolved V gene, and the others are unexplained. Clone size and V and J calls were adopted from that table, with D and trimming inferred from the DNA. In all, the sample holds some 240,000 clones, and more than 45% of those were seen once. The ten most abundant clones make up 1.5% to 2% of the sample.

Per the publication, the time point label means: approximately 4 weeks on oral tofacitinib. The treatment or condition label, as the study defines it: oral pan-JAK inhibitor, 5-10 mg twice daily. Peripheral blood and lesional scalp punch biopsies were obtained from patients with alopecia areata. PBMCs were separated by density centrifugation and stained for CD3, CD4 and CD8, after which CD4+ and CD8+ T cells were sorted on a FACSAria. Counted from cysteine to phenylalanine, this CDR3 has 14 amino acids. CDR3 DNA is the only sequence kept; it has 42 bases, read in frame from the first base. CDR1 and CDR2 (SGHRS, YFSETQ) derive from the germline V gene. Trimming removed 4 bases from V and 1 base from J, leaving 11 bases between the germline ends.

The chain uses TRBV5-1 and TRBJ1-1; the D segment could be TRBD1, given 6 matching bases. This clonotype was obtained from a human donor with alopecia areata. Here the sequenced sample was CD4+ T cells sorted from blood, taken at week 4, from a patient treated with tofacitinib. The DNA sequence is TGCGCCAGCAGCGAGGGACAAAGGAACACTGAAGCTTTCTTT. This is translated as CASSEGQRNTEAFF.